The clone carrying this T cell receptor (beta chain) was recorded many times. Time point indicated: technical triplicate 2. TCRdb re-derived calls from the 5' RACE reads in MiXCR, one entry per CDR3 protein. The table lists 25,000 to 35,000 distinct CDR3 sequences, about 14% of them singletons. These data belong to a study of neurological immune-mediated disorders. The CDR3 loop spans 14 amino acids. V was cut by 4 bases and J by 4 bases, with 14 bases left in between. Germline V gives CDR1 SGHRS, CDR2 YFSETQ. The TCR originated in a female donor with HTLV-1-associated myelopathy (HAM/TSP). This chain links TRBV5-1 with TRBJ1-2; tentatively, D is TRBD1 (5 bases). What was sequenced was CD4+ T cells from blood. The CDR3 sequence is CASSRDGPGYGYTF. CDR3 nucleotides: TGCGCCAGCAGCCGGGACGGGCCGGGCTATGGCTACACCTTC.